This T cell receptor beta chain was observed in a study of blood T cell repertoires in COVID-19. Study summary: Spain, Italy and the United States supplied samples that represented acute and convalescent COVID-19. The analysed material was cDNA or gDNA that came from T cells, B-cell-depleted T cells, or PBMCs.

The data were produced by immunoSEQ multiplex PCR, yet TCRdb's version contains in-frame clones alone and is incomplete. The top ten hold about 15% of the sample, which has approximately 290,000 clones, approximately 84% seen once. During active infection, Seattle patients enrolled and were then monitored through disease. The CDR3 is 14 amino acids. V was clipped by 5 bases and J by 5 bases; unmatched bases: 7. Germline V gene lookup returns CDR1 MNHEY and CDR2 SMNVEV (reference sequence). The chain employs TRBV27 and TRBJ2-7; TRBD1 aligns across 9 bases. This sequence was found in a person between 70 and 80 years old with COVID-19, enrolled during active disease. Source material: peripheral blood. The chain's CDR3 is CASSTQGAGNEQYF. Written as DNA, the CDR3 is TGTGCCAGCAGTACACAGGGGGCGGGTAACGAGCAGTACTTC.